This T cell receptor beta chain appears in the sequencing data of a study of CD8 T cells in ankylosing spondylitis. General study findings and limits: Seemingly characteristic of ankylosing spondylitis blood was a TCR beta motif consisting of roughly 8 highly homologous variants.

This clonotype was found a few times. The antigen remains undetermined. Quantitative 5'-RACE was performed with molecular barcodes, and it yielded the TCR beta libraries. Each CDR3 protein gets one entry after TCRdb re-called the 5' RACE reads with MiXCR. Of approximately 290,000 distinct CDR3 sequences in the sample, 20% were seen once. Sequences were obtained from blood, either unsorted or a sorted T cell fraction (not recorded which). This TCR derives from a female donor with ankylosing spondylitis or in good health (not recorded which).

In DNA form, the CDR3 reads TGTGCCAGCAAGGTTTCGGGTAGCGGCAATCAGCCCCAGCATTTT. It yields the protein CASKVSGSGNQPQHF. The gene calls are TRBV6-6 and TRBJ1-5; unclear D gene. This CDR3 comprises 15 residues. V was pared by 7 bases and J by 2 bases, with 15 bases between. From germline, CDR1 is MNHNY and CDR2 SVGAGI (reference sequence).